Below, 13 T cell receptor beta chains from the same sample are listed, as sequenced in a study of T cell responses to AZD1222 COVID-19 vaccine. TCRdb's table, derived via immunoSEQ multiplex PCR, lists solely in-frame clones and lacks some. The sample records around 80,000 clones, more than 85% being singletons. The specimen was peripheral blood, collected on day 0 of AZD1222 vaccination. These receptors came from an adult in good health.

The chain couples TRBV6-5 to TRBJ1-2, with D possibly TRBD1 on 6 matching bases. The V and J ends lost 6 bases and 5 bases respectively, with 16 bases between them. CDR3 length: 14 amino acids. Per germline, CDR1 MNHEY and CDR2 SVGAGI. CDR3 coding DNA: TGTGCCAGCAGCAGTGGGGGACAACCATATGGCTACACCTTC. It codes for CASSSGGQPYGYTF.

The chain has TRBV12-5 and TRBJ2-7, with D possibly being TRBD1 or TRBD2 (6 bases each). CDR3 length: 13 residues. The germline CDR1 and CDR2 sequences are LGHNT and FRNRAP. As DNA, the CDR3 is TGTGCGCTTACGGGGGACACCTCTAACGAGCAGTACTTC. Amino acid sequence: CALTGDTSNEQYF.

This chain links TRBV29-1 with TRBJ2-1; TRBD1 or TRBD2 may be the D gene (5 bases each). The V gene's germline CDR1 is SQVTM and CDR2 ANQGSEA. The CDR3 has 13 residues. The V end lost 3 bases, the J end lost 0 bases, and 6 bases lay between the germline ends. The CDR3 nucleotides read TGCAGCGTTGATGGGACCTCCTACAATGAGCAGTTCTTC. Translation: CSVDGTSYNEQFF.

The rearrangement uses TRBV5-1 and TRBJ1-3; 11 bases fit TRBD1. The CDR3 is 16 residues long. Germline V gives CDR1 SGHRS, CDR2 YFSETQ. Trimming cost V 0 bases and J 2 bases; bases outside gene matches: 1. The CDR3 region is CASSLAGQGAGNTIYF. CDR3 DNA sequence: TGCGCCAGCAGCTTGGCGGGACAGGGGGCTGGAAACACCATATATTTT.

V gene TRBV11-3 combines with J gene TRBJ2-7; 10 nucleotides match TRBD1. The CDR3 runs 12 residues. Germline trimming cut 5 bases from V and 8 bases from J; bases unmatched to any gene: 3. In germline, CDR1 is SGHNT, CDR2 YENEEA. CDR3 sequence reads: CASSPGQGKQYF. The DNA of the CDR3 is TGTGCCAGCAGCCCGGGACAGGGGAAGCAGTACTTC.

The J gene is TRBJ1-4, the V gene TRBV4-3; a possible D gene is TRBD1 (6 bases). The V and J ends lost 2 bases and 8 bases respectively, with 18 bases between them. This CDR3 is 16 amino acids long. Germline lookup yields CDR1 LGHNA and CDR2 YSLEER. The CDR3 region has the DNA TGCGCCAGCAGCCAATCAACCCAGGGGTACGGGGAAAAACTGTTTTTT. Translation: CASSQSTQGYGEKLFF.

Notes on this clone: The junction departs from the called germline gene at one end, perhaps through a read error. V is TRBV2 and J is TRBJ1-6; D uncertain. The CDR3 is 12 residues long. Germline V gene lookup returns CDR1 SNHLY and CDR2 FYNNEI. The CDR3 nucleotides are TGTGCCAGCAGTGAAGCGCTTCTGGACCTGACCTTT. Its translation is CASSEALLDLTF.

V gene TRBV20-1 combines with J gene TRBJ2-1, with TRBD2 identical over 8 bases. Germline V lookup: CDR1 DFQATT, CDR2 SNEGSKA (reference sequence). The CDR3 length is 15 residues. With V trimmed by 3 bases and J by 9 bases, 13 bases remained unmatched. The CDR3 spells CSASPPAGANSEQFF. For the CDR3, the DNA is TGCAGTGCTAGTCCCCCAGCGGGGGCCAACAGTGAGCAGTTCTTC.

V is TRBV28 and J is TRBJ1-2; D gene uncertain. V shed 6 bases and J shed 13 bases, with 15 bases lying between them. This CDR3 is built from 11 residues. CDR1 and CDR2 from the germline V gene are MDHEN and SYDVKM. Here the CDR3 reads CASSPRGGLTF. DNA of the CDR3: TGTGCCAGCAGCCCCAGAGGCGGTCTCACCTTC.

The chain uses TRBV18 and TRBJ2-1; perhaps TRBD2 as D (5 bases). Germline V CDR1 and CDR2: KGHSH, LQKENI. V lost 2 bases and J 8 bases, leaving 13 bases between the germline ends. The CDR3 contains 14 residues. The CDR3 DNA reads as TGTGCCAGCTCACCAGACTCGCGGCGGGATGAGCAGTTCTTC. It codes for CASSPDSRRDEQFF.

In its sample, this clone was seen a few times. The V and J genes are TRBV4-1 and TRBJ2-7; D is perhaps TRBD1 (5 bases). CDR1 is MGHRA, CDR2 YSYEKL, per germline. The V and J ends lost 1 base and 0 bases respectively, with 16 bases between them. CDR3 size: 17 residues. As DNA, the CDR3 is TGCGCCAGCAGCCAAGTCCTAACAGGTGACCACTCCTACGAGCAGTACTTC. The encoded protein is CASSQVLTGDHSYEQYF.

This chain joins TRBV7-8 and TRBJ1-5, with 10 bases that match TRBD1. V lost 6 bases, J lost 4 bases, and 3 bases stayed unmatched. The CDR3 consists of 14 residues. CDR1 SGHVS and CDR2 FQNEAQ come from the germline V gene. The CDR3 sequence: CASSWDRGNQPQHF. The DNA for the CDR3 is TGTGCCAGCAGTTGGGACAGGGGAAATCAGCCCCAGCATTTT.

The chain is built from TRBV20-1 and TRBJ2-1, with 9 positions matching TRBD2. Looked up from germline, CDR1 is DFQATT and CDR2 is SNEGSKA (reference sequence). The CDR3 is made up of 17 amino acids. V shed 3 bases, J shed 0 bases, and the junction held 9 bases outside the gene matches. Written as DNA, the CDR3 is TGCAGTGCTAGTGGCGGGGGGGCTCTAGGCTCCTACAATGAGCAGTTCTTC. This translates into CSASGGGALGSYNEQFF.